The 8 T cell receptor beta chains given below trace back to one sample, sequenced in a study of Ad26.COV2.S vaccination and SARS-CoV-2 variants. The treatment here: roughly 20 received Ad26.COV2.S at low or high dose, single or two shots; several received placebo; per-sample allocation not given. The samples were gathered on day 63 after the first injection of vaccine or placebo. Assay: immunoSEQ multiplex PCR; the TCRdb copy retains only in-frame clones and omits some. The table shows some 290,000 clones, with about 86% occurring only once. Sample: peripheral blood, taken in a trial of Ad26.COV2.S vaccine versus placebo. These receptors came from a person aged 18-65 years who received the Ad26.COV2.S COVID-19 vaccine or a placebo.

This chain connects TRBV5-1 to TRBJ1-1; D is uncertain. Germline values: CDR1 SGHRS, CDR2 YFSETQ. Deletions cut 0 bases from V and 8 bases from J, with 5 bases between. The CDR3 contains 11 residues. The CDR3 sequence: CASSLGREAFF. Written as DNA, the CDR3 is TGCGCCAGCAGCTTGGGCAGGGAAGCTTTCTTT. Combining the CDR3 with reference TRBV5-1 and TRBJ1-1 gives the whole variable domain KAGVTQTPRYLIKTRGQQVTLSCSPISGHRSVSWYQQTPGQGLQFLFEYFSETQRNKGNFPGRFSGRQFSNSRSEMNVSTLELGDSALYLCASSLGREAFFGQGTRLTVV.

The rearrangement joins TRBV5-6 to TRBJ2-4; no firm D call. Germline V lookup: CDR1 SGHDT, CDR2 YYEEEE. The germline V and J ends were trimmed by 0 bases and 9 bases, with 10 bases remaining between them. The CDR3 covers 13 residues. CDR3 region: CASSLEGFGIQYF. The CDR3 nucleotides read TGTGCCAGCAGCTTGGAAGGATTTGGCATTCAGTACTTC. Filled out from reference TRBV5-6 and TRBJ2-4, the complete variable domain reads DAGVTQSPTHLIKTRGQQVTLRCSPKSGHDTVSWYQQALGQGPQFIFQYYEEEERQRGNFPDRFSGHQFPNYSSELNVNALLLGDSALYLCASSLEGFGIQYFGAGTRLSVL.

This clone was picked up a small number of times. The chain carries TRBV7-8 and TRBJ1-3, with no clear D. Per the germline V gene, CDR1 is SGHVS and CDR2 is FQNEAQ. This CDR3 has 15 amino acids. V lost 5 bases and J lost 0, with 11 bases in between. CDR3 amino acids: CASSMLISSGNTIYF. The CDR3 DNA follows: TGTGCCAGCAGCATGTTGATCAGCTCTGGAAACACCATATATTTT.

Only one count was recorded for this clone. The chain is built from TRBV6-5 and TRBJ1-2; 7 bases map to TRBD1. The germline V gene has CDR1 MNHEY and CDR2 SVGAGI. The V gene end was trimmed by 6 bases and the J gene end by 3 bases; junction bases not matched to a gene: 7. CDR3 size: 14 residues. Written as DNA, the CDR3 is TGTGCCAGCAGGAGGAGTGGGACAGACTATGGCTACACCTTC. It specifies CASRRSGTDYGYTF.

This chain joins TRBV2 and TRBJ2-7; 8 nucleotides line up with TRBD1. From germline, CDR1 is SNHLY and CDR2 FYNNEI. CDR3 size: 16 residues. V lost 1 base and J lost 0; bases outside the gene matches: 5. Written as DNA, the CDR3 is TGTGCCAGCAGTGAAGAGGGACAGGCTAGCTCCTACGAGCAGTACTTC. Its translation: CASSEEGQASSYEQYF. Variable domain in full (rest from reference TRBV2 and TRBJ2-7): EPEVTQTPSHQVTQMGQEVILRCVPISNHLYFYWYRQILGQKVEFLVSFYNNEISEKSEIFDDQFSVERPDGSNFTLKIRSTKLEDSAMYFCASSEEGQASSYEQYFGPGTRLTVT.

This clone was seen only once. The chain combines TRBV10-2 with TRBJ2-7; 7 bases align to TRBD2. The J segment lost 0 bases and the V segment lost 7 bases, leaving 9 bases of the junction unmatched. The CDR3 is 15 residues long. Germline CDR1 and CDR2: WSHSY and SAAADI. For the CDR3, the DNA is TGCGCCAGCAAGCGGGACGCCGTCAGCTCCTACGAGCAGTACTTC. Encoded protein: CASKRDAVSSYEQYF.

The rearrangement links TRBV7-2 to TRBJ2-7, with D maybe TRBD2 (6 bases). The CDR3 loop spans 13 amino acids. With 6 bases removed from V and 3 bases from J, the gap between germline ends came to 12 bases. Germline CDR1 SGHTA, CDR2 FQGNSA. As DNA, the CDR3 is TGTGCCAGCAGTTCGGGACTTGGCTACGAGCAGTACTTC. It is translated as CASSSGLGYEQYF.

The chain couples TRBV27 to TRBJ1-1; TRBD1 aligns across 7 bases. The V gene end was trimmed by 5 bases and the J gene end by 0 bases; junction bases not matched to a gene: 6. This CDR3 contains 15 residues. Per the germline V gene, CDR1 is MNHEY and CDR2 is SMNVEV (reference sequence). CDR3 residues: CASSHRGFLNTEAFF. The CDR3 bases are TGTGCCAGCAGTCACAGGGGCTTCCTGAACACTGAAGCTTTCTTT.